This T cell receptor beta chain was found in a study of PD-1 blockade in classical Hodgkin lymphoma. Points from the study as a whole: Possibly reflecting disease activity or prior therapy, repertoire differences have causes that remain undefined. With CD4+ cells, TCR diversity rose significantly by C4D1, but not with CD8+ cells. Lower baseline TCR diversity was reported for newly diagnosed patients than for healthy donors.

Generated by immunoSEQ multiplex PCR, the TCRdb table keeps only in-frame clones and is missing some. The table lists about 85,000 clones, 90% of them singletons. Specified time point: cycle 4 day 1 (C4D1), after more than five weeks of nivolumab. Each and every patient relapsed after autologous stem cell transplantation, and patients got differing brentuximab vedotin exposure. The CDR3 consists of 16 residues. Germline-derived CDR1 and CDR2 are MNHNS and SASEGT. Trimming pared 1 base from V and 0 bases from J, leaving 7 bases between. This clone was seen only once. The antigen remains unidentified. V is TRBV6-1 and J is TRBJ1-6; D is unclear. The sample here was peripheral blood mononuclear cells (PBMCs), taken before the fourth cycle of nivolumab. This sequence originates from a human donor with classical Hodgkin lymphoma. DNA for the CDR3: TGTGCCAGCAGTGAAGTTGGAAACTCCTATAATTCACCCCTCCACTTT. Amino acid sequence: CASSEVGNSYNSPLHF.